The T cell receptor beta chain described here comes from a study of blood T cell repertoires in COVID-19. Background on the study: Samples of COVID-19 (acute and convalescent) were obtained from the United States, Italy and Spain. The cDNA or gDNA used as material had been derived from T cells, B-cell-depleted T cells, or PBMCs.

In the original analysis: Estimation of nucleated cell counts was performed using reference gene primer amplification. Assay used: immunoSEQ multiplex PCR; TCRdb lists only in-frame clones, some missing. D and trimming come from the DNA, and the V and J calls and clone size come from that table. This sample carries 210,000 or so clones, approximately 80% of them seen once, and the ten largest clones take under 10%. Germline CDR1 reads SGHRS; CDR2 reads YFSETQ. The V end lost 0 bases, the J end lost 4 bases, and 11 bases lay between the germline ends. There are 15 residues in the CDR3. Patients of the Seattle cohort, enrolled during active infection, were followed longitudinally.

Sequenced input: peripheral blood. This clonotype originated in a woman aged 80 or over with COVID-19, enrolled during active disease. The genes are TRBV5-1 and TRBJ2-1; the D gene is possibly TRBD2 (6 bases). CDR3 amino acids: CASSLDGTDYNEQFF. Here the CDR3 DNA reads TGCGCCAGCAGCTTGGACGGGACTGATTACAATGAGCAGTTCTTC.